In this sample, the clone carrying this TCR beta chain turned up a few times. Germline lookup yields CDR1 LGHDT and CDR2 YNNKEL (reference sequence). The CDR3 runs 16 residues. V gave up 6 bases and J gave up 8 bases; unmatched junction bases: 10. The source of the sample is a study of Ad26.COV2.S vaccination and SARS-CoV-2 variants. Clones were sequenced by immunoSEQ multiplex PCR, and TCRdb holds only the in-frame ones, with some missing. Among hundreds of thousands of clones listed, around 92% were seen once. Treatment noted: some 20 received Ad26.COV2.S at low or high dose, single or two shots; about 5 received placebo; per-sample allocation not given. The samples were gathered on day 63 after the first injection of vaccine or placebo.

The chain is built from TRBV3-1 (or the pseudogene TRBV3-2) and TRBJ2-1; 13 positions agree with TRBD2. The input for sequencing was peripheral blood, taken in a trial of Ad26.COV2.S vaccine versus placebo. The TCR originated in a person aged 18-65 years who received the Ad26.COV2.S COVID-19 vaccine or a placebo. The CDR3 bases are TGTGCCAGCAGTCCAAGACTAGCGGGGGGAACCTATGAGCAGTTCTTC. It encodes CASSPRLAGGTYEQFF.